This TCR beta chain is drawn from a study of T-cell reconstitution after alpha-beta-depleted transplantation in children. Preparation of the TCRbeta library involved a method that used unique molecular identifiers. MiXCR, applied by TCRdb to the PCR reads, yields one record per CDR3 protein. The data show hundreds of thousands of distinct CDR3 sequences, around 13% seen once. This clonotype came up many times. Its antigen is as yet unknown. Overall study results and limits: The study reportedly traced alpha-beta T cells about two months after transplant to several hundred expanded graft clones.

The sequence derives from a male patient aged 10 to 17 who had a stem cell transplant for acute myeloid leukemia, so the T cells may come from the graft donor. The sequencing here drew on PBMCs, mostly from graft donor cells, taken 360 days after TCRalphabeta/CD19-depleted stem cell transplant.

For the CDR3, the DNA is TGTGCCAGCAGCACAACAGGGGGCCGGTCCTACGAGCAGTACTTC. Translating it yields CASSTTGGRSYEQYF. J is TRBJ2-7 and V is TRBV7-2; 9 bases agree with TRBD1. Trimming cost V 5 bases and J 1 base; bases outside gene matches: 6. The CDR3 totals 15 residues. CDR1 is SGHTA, CDR2 FQGNSA, per germline.